This TCR beta chain came from a study of cytomegalovirus exposure and HLA in healthy donors. About this clone: Its antigen is undetermined. In the same sample, other DNA sequences code for this CDR3.

Study-wide findings and caveats: Later analysis identified a missense DCLRE1C variant that was linked to TCR beta V- and J-gene trimming. Presence/absence analyses took donor sequencing depth as roughly uniform.

In germline, CDR1 is ENHRY, CDR2 SYGVKD. Trimming took 8 bases from V and 6 from J, leaving 14 bases between them. The CDR3 extends over 12 amino acids. PCR was performed using 60 Vbeta and 13 Jbeta primers. Measured with immunoSEQ multiplex PCR; TCRdb has only the in-frame clones, and not every one. The sample yields some 110,000 clones, 79% seen once. This chain joins TRBV10-3 and TRBJ2-7; D is undetermined. The TCR was taken from a man aged 25-40 years in good health and CMV-seropositive. Source material: PBMCs. The DNA for the CDR3 is TGTGCCATCGGTGTCGAGCCGGGCGAGCAGTACTTC. This sequence encodes CAIGVEPGEQYF.